Reported below is one T cell receptor beta chain. Its specificity is unknown. Produced via immunoSEQ multiplex PCR; TCRdb's table is partial and in-frame only. The sample includes about 46,000 clones, 90% to 95% seen only once; the top ten take roughly 5%. V lost 2 bases and J lost 5, with 10 bases in between. CDR3 size: 12 residues. Germline CDR1 GTSNPN, CDR2 SVGIG (reference sequence). The sample belongs to a study of OX40 agonist ivuxolimab in advanced cancers. About the research overall: The patients' treatment was ivuxolimab, an agonistic anti-OX40 (CD134) antibody. Intravenous ivuxolimab at 0.01 to 10 mg/kg was given to patients every 2 weeks.

Points from the study as a whole: Normalized T-cell clonal expansion was also low in some nonresponders. Clonal expansion was among the lowest in partial responders at 0.1-3.0 mg/kg, especially CD8+.

The material was CD4+ or CD8+ T cells sorted from blood, obtained in a trial of the OX40 agonist ivuxolimab. This chain uses TRBV30 with TRBJ2-7; unclear D gene. The receptor was derived from an adult with an advanced solid tumor such as melanoma, head and neck, liver or kidney cancer. The DNA of the CDR3 is TGTGCCTGGAGTCTTAGGTTCGACGAGCAGTACTTC. It yields the protein CAWSLRFDEQYF. The entire variable domain, with the rest obtained from reference TRBV30 and TRBJ2-7, is as follows: SQTIHQWPATLVQPVGSPLSLECTVEGTSNPNLYWYRQAAGRGLQLLFYSVGIGQISSEVPQNLSASRPQDRQFILSSKKLLLSDSGFYLCAWSLRFDEQYFGPGTRLTVT.